Detailed here is one TCR beta chain. This clonotype is identified as medium-sized (0.01 to 0.1%). Its antigen is still unknown. The record has no base qualities; no much larger clone is one base away. This entry is derived from a study (dated by TCRdb to the mid-2010s). For the wider study: Whether tumor-infiltrating Tregs in breast cancer are recruited from blood Tregs or converted in situ from other CD4+ T cell subsets was tested.

V is reduced by 4 bases and J by 8 bases, leaving a spacing of 17 bases between them. CDR1 DFQATT and CDR2 SNEGSKA are derived from the germline V gene (reference sequence). Spanning cysteine to phenylalanine, the CDR3 consists of 13 amino acids. Only the CDR3 portion is preserved as DNA: 39 bases, with reading frame beginning at the first base. Amplification of full-length TCR variable regions was done by 5' RACE PCR using constant-region reverse primers, and this step was followed by semi-nested PCR with Nested Universal Primer A. The ReliaPrep RNA Cell Miniprep System was used to extract total RNA, which was then reverse transcribed into 5'RACE-ready cDNA with the SMARTer RACE 5'/3' Kit. Multiplex adaptors were used to barcode the full-length TCR alpha and beta libraries, which were then sequenced on an Illumina MiSeq. For the original study's pipeline: Sequencing data were pooled across the five patients for each of nine subset-tissue groups and compared by unsupervised clustering of TCR gene usage. Repertoire similarity was calculated with the Morisita-Horn index, weighting shared sequences by their contribution to each repertoire. Clones were called with MiXCR by TCRdb after fastp trimmed the public reads at Q25, and only in-frame beta chains were retained. Every CDR3 protein is listed once, alongside the most common genes and DNA of its rows. The V and J calls follow TCRdb's processing rather than the paper's. The sample profile shows 9,500 to 15,000 distinct CDR3 sequences; just over 50% of them were found once. The top ten hold around 12% of the sample.

What the research found in general, with its limitations: The TCR alpha and beta sequences of tumor-infiltrating Tregs showed the greatest overlap with tumor naive CD4+ T cells, followed by blood naive CD4+ T cells. Tumor memory CD4+ T cell TCR gene usage was found to cluster with blood and lymph node memory CD4+ cells and with lymph node naive CD4+ cells. The larger-cohort validation was restricted to a single TCR beta V-J rearrangement rather than whole repertoires.

Cells that were CD4+CD25+CD127-/low were isolated as Tregs. Tregs, naive and memory CD4+ T cells from tumor, blood and ipsilateral draining lymph nodes of five breast cancer patients underwent full-length TCR alpha and beta sequencing. Tumor tissue and lymph nodes from ipsilateral axillary dissection were perfused with PBS, minced and digested with collagenase I and hyaluronidase. FACS confirmed that the sorted cell populations were more than 90% pure. The chain is assembled from TRBV20-1 and TRBJ2-5, with the D call perhaps TRBD1 or TRBD2, as 5 bases match in each case. The specimen sequenced was tumor-infiltrating Tregs sorted from the breast tumor. The sequence came from a female donor with breast cancer. This receptor has the CDR3 CSATPGDPVTQYF. The DNA sequence is TGCAGTGCTACACCCGGGGACCCAGTAACCCAGTACTTC.